This is a list of T cell receptor beta chains from one sample in a study of blood T cell repertoires in COVID-19. The table came from immunoSEQ multiplex PCR; TCRdb's copy has only in-frame clones and leaves some out. Of around 13,000 clones in the sample, roughly 76% were seen once. Sequenced material: peripheral blood. These receptors came from a human donor in a cohort sampled during active COVID-19. The conserved cysteine and the conserved F or W are not part of the CDR3 here.

>TRBJ2-5|TRBV7-9
ASSPYEETQY
>TRBJ2-1|TRBV5-1
ASGTSGSTYNEQF
>TRBJ1-2|TRBV30
AWGGAFGYT
>TRBJ1-2|TRBV27
ATGDNPVYGYT
>TRBJ2-3|TRBV28
ASSLSALYTDTQY
>TRBJ1-1|TRBV2
ASTQDRGRRTEAF
>TRBJ2-3|TRBV27
ASSLRTGEQY
>TRBJ1-2|TRBV30
AWRLRAWTGDLGYGYT
>TRBJ2-7|TRBV28
ASTPGQGLSSEQY
>TRBJ2-7|TRBV4-1
ASSHATGPSYEQY
>TRBJ2-5|TRBV4-3
ASSQEFKETQY
>TRBJ2-7|TRBV5-1
ASTPIAGSYEQY
>TRBJ2-5|TRBV5-4
ASSLADRPIQETQY
>TRBJ2-5|TRBV3-1/TRBV3-2
ASSQDERMETQY
>TRBJ2-7|TRBV5-5
ASSPLGGDPYEQY
>TRBJ2-3|TRBV11-3
ASSLGAGDPSTDTQY
>TRBJ2-7|TRBV6-5
ASSTGYEQY
>TRBJ2-2|TRBV6-6
ASSRQPRQTGGRTGELF
>TRBJ2-1|TRBV19
ASSIKTGGAHNEQF
>TRBJ1-4|TRBV7-6
ASSLRQGTDEKLF
>TRBJ2-2|TRBV7-8
AFSLGRTRNTGELF
>TRBJ2-7|TRBV9
ASSAVAGDLYEQY
>TRBJ2-7|TRBV21-1
RVTPGIHEQY
>TRBJ2-1|TRBV5-1
ASSLGSSGAINEQF
>TRBJ2-7|TRBV15
ATSRDRQDYEQY
>TRBJ2-1|TRBV7-2
ASSPGGNEQF
>TRBJ1-5|TRBV6-2/TRBV6-3
ASSYSNPGSNQPQH
>TRBJ2-7|TRBV5-1
ASSLPGQSYEQY
>TRBJ1-5|TRBV7-8
ASSLEGQGFNQPQH
>TRBJ2-3|TRBV6-5
ASSSRTSGGTPTQY
>TRBJ2-5|TRBV5-1
ASSLFPGTSLETQY
>TRBJ2-2|TRBV7-2
ASSYGSRTGELF
>TRBJ2-3|TRBV19
ASTGSRRHTQY
>TRBJ2-1|TRBV19
ASSIIRGSYNEQF
>TRBJ1-1|TRBV14
ASSQDLGLINTEAF
>TRBJ1-4|TRBV4-1
ASSQVEGRGEKLF
>TRBJ2-7|TRBV7-2
ASSNPPLIGAQY
>TRBJ1-3|TRBV6-6
ASSYSIKLSGNTIY
>TRBJ1-3|TRBV7-6
ASSTVSISGNTIY
>TRBJ1-2|TRBV4-2
ASSQLDRENYGYT
>TRBJ2-7|TRBV5-1
ASSSLQGYEQY
>TRBJ2-1|TRBV11-2
ASSPDREDEQF
>TRBJ2-1|TRBV19
ASSQPGTVYNEQF
>TRBJ2-2|TRBV19
ATHPSRTLNTGELF
>TRBJ2-7|TRBV12-3/TRBV12-4
ASSFMDRGMQ
>TRBJ2-1|TRBV28
GSGTRSEQF
>TRBJ1-4|TRBV20-1
SAIDRGHEKLF
>TRBJ1-4|TRBV28
ASRGLDRVNEKLF
>TRBJ2-5|TRBV13
ASSLSQGGETQY
>TRBJ2-7|TRBV2
ASSLRVSYEQY
>TRBJ1-2|TRBV28
ASSETGDGYT